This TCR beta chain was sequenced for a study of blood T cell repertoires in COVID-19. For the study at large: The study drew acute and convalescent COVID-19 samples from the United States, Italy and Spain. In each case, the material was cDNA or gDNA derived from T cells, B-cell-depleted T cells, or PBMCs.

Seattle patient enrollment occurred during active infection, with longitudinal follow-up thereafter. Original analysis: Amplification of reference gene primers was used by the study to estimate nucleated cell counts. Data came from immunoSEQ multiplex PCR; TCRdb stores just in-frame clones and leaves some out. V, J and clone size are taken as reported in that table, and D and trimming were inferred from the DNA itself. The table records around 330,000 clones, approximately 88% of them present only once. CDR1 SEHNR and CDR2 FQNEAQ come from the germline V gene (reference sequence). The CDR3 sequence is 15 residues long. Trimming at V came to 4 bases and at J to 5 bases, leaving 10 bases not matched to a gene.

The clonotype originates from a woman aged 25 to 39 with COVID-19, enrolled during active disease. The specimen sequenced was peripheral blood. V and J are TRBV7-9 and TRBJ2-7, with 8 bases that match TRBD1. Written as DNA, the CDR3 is TGTGCCAGCAGCTCGACCTTGGACAGGGAACACGAGCAGTACTTC. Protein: CASSSTLDREHEQYF.